This paragraph covers one T cell receptor beta chain sequence. Its cognate antigen is unknown. This entry is derived from a study of T cell responses to AZD1222 COVID-19 vaccine. V shed 5 bases and J shed 1 base, with 8 bases lying between them. The CDR3 has 13 residues. The data were produced by immunoSEQ multiplex PCR, yet TCRdb's version contains in-frame clones alone and is incomplete. Among about 170,000 clones, more than 80% were seen once, and the ten largest hold approximately 3.9%. Study-wide points: The donor group comprised mostly white British people and more females; the analysis possibly underestimated clonal diversity. Just 5 to 7 AZD1222 recipients were seropositive at baseline. Unmutated variant regions are reportedly the target of nearly half of TCRs that are spike-specific.

J is TRBJ1-1 and V is TRBV12-3 or TRBV12-4; D gene ambiguous. Sequences were derived from peripheral blood, sampled on day 0 of AZD1222 vaccination. The sequence was collected from an adult in good health. DNA of the CDR3: TGTGCCAGCAGTGCAATGGGGAACACTGAAGCTTTCTTT. Translated, it gives CASSAMGNTEAFF.